This TCR beta chain came from a study of graft-versus-host responses after intestinal transplantation. Turning to the study itself: The recipients all started with anti-thymocyte globulin induction and then took tacrolimus and steroids for 3 to 4 years. Study outcomes and limitations: Those patients showing graft-donor T cell macrochimerism displayed high graft-versus-host to host-versus-graft clonal ratios in allografts. Circulating GvH clones peaking coincided with falling HvG clones soon after transplant. GvH clones were found in recipient marrow; some appeared first in ileum or blood.

This table comes from immunoSEQ multiplex PCR, and its TCRdb copy is limited to in-frame clones, with some not included. The table shows around 90,000 clones, with about 94% occurring only once. A word on this clone: Its target is unknown.

Sequencing used unstimulated CD4+ T cells sorted from spleen or lymph node cells, obtained before transplant. This TCR was recovered from a human donor who was the organ donor for an intestinal transplant.

The CDR3 DNA sequence: TGCAGCGTGGGGACAGTCTCCACTGAAGCTTTCTTT. It is translated as CSVGTVSTEAFF. The chain uses TRBV29-1 and TRBJ1-1, with 7 bases fitting TRBD1. Germline V gives CDR1 SQVTM, CDR2 ANQGSEA. The CDR3 has 12 residues. The ends lost 6 bases at V and 4 bases at J; junction bases unmatched: 5.